This T cell receptor (beta chain) appears in the sequencing data of a study of Ad26.COV2.S vaccination and SARS-CoV-2 variants. The study's findings and limits: Substantial response breadth was reportedly seen for spike-specific CD8+ and CD4+ T cells after vaccination. Whether participants received vaccine or placebo, their non-spike TCR breadth was similar. Possible underestimation of total T cell responses by the TCR breadth and depth analyses was noted.

With regard to this clone: The target antigen is unknown.

This table comes from immunoSEQ multiplex PCR, and its TCRdb copy is limited to in-frame clones, with some not included. The sample holds about 350,000 clones; 90% to 95% are singletons and the top ten take 3% to 4%. The clonotype was recovered from a human donor who had recovered from COVID-19. The input for sequencing was peripheral blood, taken after recovery from COVID-19.

CDR3 in amino acids: CASGYGGTAFF. The CDR3 region has the DNA TGTGCTAGTGGTTATGGGGGTACGGCTTTCTTT. The chain recombines TRBV12-5 with TRBJ1-1; TRBD1 might be the D (5 bases). The V gene's germline CDR1 is LGHNT and CDR2 FRNRAP. Trimming cost V 4 bases and J 11 bases, with 11 bases left between them. CDR3 length: 11 residues.